The clone carrying this T cell receptor beta chain was observed a handful of times. Profiled with immunoSEQ multiplex PCR; TCRdb holds only in-frame clones, not every one. The profile covers over 250,000 clones, with 80% to 90% appearing a single time and under 3% taken by the ten largest. This record belongs to a study of blood T cell repertoires in COVID-19. The wider study: In each case, the material was cDNA or gDNA derived from T cells, B-cell-depleted T cells, or PBMCs.

In terms of age and location, participants ranged from roughly 18 to 90 years and lived in about two dozen US areas. Participants had their cohort set by participant-reported clinical history. Before being deemed recovered, Cohort 3 donors had two negative PCRs, clearance, or symptom resolution. The TCR was taken from a young woman who had recovered from COVID-19. The sample was PBMCs or T cells enriched from blood (not recorded which).

The CDR3 DNA is TGTGCCAGCGAGGGCACCGGGGAGCTGTTTTTT. Residues: CASEGTGELFF. The chain joins TRBV6-5 to TRBJ2-2, with D perhaps matching TRBD2 (5 bases). Trimming cost V 8 bases and J 4 bases, with 5 bases left between them. The CDR3 contains 11 residues. CDR1 and CDR2 (germline): MNHEY, SVGAGI.